The entry below describes one T cell receptor (beta chain). Antigen unknown. These data are taken from a study of radiation and T cells in renal cell carcinoma. Study-level findings and limits: Baseline intratumoral clonotype presence is unknown without pretreatment biopsies. From baseline, blood top tumor clonotypes peaked at 2 weeks post-radiation.

The method was immunoSEQ multiplex PCR; TCRdb's version includes in-frame clones alone and lacks a portion of them. The sample has more than 120,000 clones; less than 90% are singletons. The V and J ends lost 0 bases and 6 bases respectively, with 8 bases between them. Germline V gives CDR1 SGHTA, CDR2 FQGNSA. The CDR3 has 13 residues. Specified time point: blood 4 weeks post-SBRT, at nephrectomy. The treatment was: 15 Gy SBRT to primary tumor, nephrectomy 4 weeks later. Radiation-treated patients gave blood at baseline, week 2 and week 4. The patient's renal cell carcinoma had clear cell pathology. The specimen was blood, collected from a patient whose treatment included radiotherapy and nephrectomy. This TCR derives from a woman in her fifties or sixties with renal cell carcinoma. This chain uses TRBV7-2 with TRBJ1-2; D remains ambiguous. CDR3 residues: CASSLAPRDGYTF. In nucleotides, the CDR3 is TGTGCCAGCAGCTTAGCTCCAAGGGATGGCTACACCTTC.